This entry features one T cell receptor beta chain sequence. Using immunoSEQ multiplex PCR, the repertoire was profiled, and TCRdb retains in-frame clones only, with some absent. The repertoire includes millions of clones, roughly 95% of them detected once, and more than 0.1% sits in the top ten. This sample was taken from a study of shared clonotypes between healthy human individuals. The sequence derives from a man younger than 30 in good health. Sequenced material: naive CD4+ T cells sorted from blood. Subset here: CD45RA+ positively selected.

The CDR3 protein is CASGTRAGTGELFF. CDR3 in DNA: TGCGCCAGCGGAACTAGAGCGGGGACCGGGGAGCTGTTTTTT. The rearrangement joins TRBV5-1 to TRBJ2-2; 7 nucleotides agree with TRBD2. The CDR3 has 14 residues. The ends lost 7 bases at V and 5 bases at J; junction bases unmatched: 8. Germline V lookup: CDR1 SGHRS, CDR2 YFSETQ.